Below, one T cell receptor (beta chain) is given with its context. The antigen this receptor binds is unknown. No base quality values were provided; no much bigger clone lies one nucleotide off. The sample belongs to a study of cytotoxic CD8 clonotypes in ibrutinib-treated CLL (TCRdb year 2021). Regarding the complete study: The cohort included roughly 15 treatment-naive and ten to twelve relapsed/refractory patients; roughly 17 were IGHV unmutated. Partial responses were observed in about 25 patients and complete responses in 2; after a median follow-up of around 68 months, remission was maintained in 14 patients and progression was observed in around twelve. Every sample from remission and from progressive disease was obtained while the patients were still on ibrutinib. Cryopreserved peripheral blood mononuclear cells were obtained prior to treatment, at the time of response, and at either disease progression or sustained remission. On average, each sample had 255,043 productive templates and 96,000 or so productive rearrangements. Samples at response were collected after a median of about 13 months of treatment, with a range of about 6 to 40 months. Of the roughly 81 people in the trial, around 26 had longitudinal samples available. Results the study describes overall, beyond this receptor: At ibrutinib response clonality went up, during sustained remission it held steady, and at progression it dropped back toward baseline. Sampling times were not matched between patients in sustained remission and patients whose disease was progressing, and lymph node repertoires were not examined. Baseline clonality exceeded that of age-matched healthy donors and correlated strongly with circulating CD8+ T-cell counts. Public clonotypes were rare and either shrank or stayed stable during treatment, and the rise in clonality at ibrutinib response reflected expansion of private clonotypes.

According to the germline V gene (reference sequence), CDR1 reads MNHEY and CDR2 reads SMNVEV. From the cysteine through the phenylalanine, the CDR3 covers 16 amino acids. The read is trimmed to its CDR3 DNA, 48 bases read in frame from base 1. The germline V end is reduced by 2 bases and the J end by 0 bases; junction bases left unmatched: 4. The sample's time point label is to be understood as: about twelve months on ibrutinib. Roughly 1.8 micrograms of genomic DNA were extracted from cryopreserved PBMCs for TCR beta library preparation. Longitudinal blood samples from CLL patients receiving ibrutinib monotherapy were subjected to high-throughput TCR beta sequencing. The patients took part in an open-label, single-center phase 2 trial of ibrutinib monotherapy. The goal of deep resolution MiSeq sequencing was a depth between 1 in 1 million and 1 in 200,000 T cells, and coverage averaged 10x per clonotype. The immunoSEQ hsTCRB Kit was used to generate the TCR beta libraries. In the authors' own workflow: Data were analyzed with ImmunoSEQ Data Assistant and ImmunoSEQ Analyzer, with V, D and J genes assigned per IMGT definitions. Clonality, with values ranging from 0 to 1, was calculated as one minus the normalized Shannon entropy of productive rearrangement frequencies. Only overrepresented clonotypes making up at least 0.05% of the repertoire of each patient were included in the public clonotype analysis. Fewer than 15 repertoires from age-matched healthy donors, obtained from immuneACCESS, served as clonality controls. TCRdb provides this immuneACCESS table in a form limited to in-frame rearrangements. Some clones are lacking; in checked studies, under half of them reflect an unresolved V gene, and why the rest are absent is not known. Clone size and V and J calls were adopted from that table, with D and trimming inferred from the DNA. Here the sample has around 200,000 clones; 70% occur a single time. The ten largest clones add up to around 5.9% of the sample.

The starting material was PBMCs, obtained after 12 months of ibrutinib treatment. The source is a human donor with chronic lymphocytic leukemia. The chain couples TRBV27 to TRBJ2-1; 7 bases in the junction line up with TRBD2. The sequence in DNA is TGTGCCAGCAGTTTAGCGATAGCGGGCTCCTACAATGAGCAGTTCTTC. The translation is CASSLAIAGSYNEQFF.